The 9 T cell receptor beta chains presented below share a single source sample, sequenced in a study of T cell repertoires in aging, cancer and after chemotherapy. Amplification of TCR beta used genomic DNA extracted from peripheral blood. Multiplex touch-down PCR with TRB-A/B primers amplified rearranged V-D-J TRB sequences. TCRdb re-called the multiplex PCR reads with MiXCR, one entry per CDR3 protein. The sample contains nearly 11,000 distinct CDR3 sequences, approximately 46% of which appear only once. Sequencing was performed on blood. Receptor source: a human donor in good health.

The CDR3 DNA sequence: TGTGCCAGCAGCTCCGGGACAGGAAGCTCCTATAATTCACCCCTCCACTTT. This gives the protein CASSSGTGSSYNSPLHF. The rearrangement links TRBV7-2 to TRBJ1-6; TRBD1 matches at 8 bases. The V and J ends lost 4 bases and 0 bases, in that order; junction bases with no gene match: 5. This CDR3 comprises 17 residues. Germline CDR1 and CDR2: SGHTA and FQGNSA.

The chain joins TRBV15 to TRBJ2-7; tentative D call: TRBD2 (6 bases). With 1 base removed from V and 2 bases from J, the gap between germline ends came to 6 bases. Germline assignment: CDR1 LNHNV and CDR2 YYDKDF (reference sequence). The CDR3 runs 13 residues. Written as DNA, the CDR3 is TGTGCCACCAGCAGAGGACTAGCCTACGAGCAGTACTTC. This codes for CATSRGLAYEQYF.

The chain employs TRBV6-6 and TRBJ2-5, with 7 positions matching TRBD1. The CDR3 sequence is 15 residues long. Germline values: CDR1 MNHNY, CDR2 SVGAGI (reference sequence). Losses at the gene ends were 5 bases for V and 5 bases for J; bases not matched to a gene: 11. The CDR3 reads CASSVSTGKEETQYF. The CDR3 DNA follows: TGTGCCAGCAGTGTTTCGACAGGGAAGGAGGAGACCCAGTACTTC.

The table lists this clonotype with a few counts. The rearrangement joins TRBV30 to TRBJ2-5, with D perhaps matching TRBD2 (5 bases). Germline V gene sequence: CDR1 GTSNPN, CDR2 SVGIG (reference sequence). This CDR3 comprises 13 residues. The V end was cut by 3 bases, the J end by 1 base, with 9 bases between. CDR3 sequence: CAWSTGLQETQYF. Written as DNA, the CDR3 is TGTGCCTGGAGCACCGGACTCCAAGAGACCCAGTACTTC. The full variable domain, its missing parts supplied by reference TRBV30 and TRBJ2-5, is SQTIHQWPATLVQPVGSPLSLECTVEGTSNPNLYWYRQAAGRGLQLLFYSVGIGQISSEVPQNLSASRPQDRQFILSSKKLLLSDSGFYLCAWSTGLQETQYFGPGTRLLVL.

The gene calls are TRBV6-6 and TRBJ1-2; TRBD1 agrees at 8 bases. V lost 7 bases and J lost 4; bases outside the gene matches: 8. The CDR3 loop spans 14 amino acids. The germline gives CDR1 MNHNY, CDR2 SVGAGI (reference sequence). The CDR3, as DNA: TGTGCCAGCAACAAACAGGGGGGTGGCTATGGCTACACCTTC. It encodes CASNKQGGGYGYTF.

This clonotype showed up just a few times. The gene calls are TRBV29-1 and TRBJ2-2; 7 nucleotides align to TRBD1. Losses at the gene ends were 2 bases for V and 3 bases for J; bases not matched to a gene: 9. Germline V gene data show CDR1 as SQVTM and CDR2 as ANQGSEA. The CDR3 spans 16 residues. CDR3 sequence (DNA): TGCAGCGTTGAACCTGAGACAGGGATCGACACCGGGGAGCTGTTTTTT. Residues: CSVEPETGIDTGELFF.

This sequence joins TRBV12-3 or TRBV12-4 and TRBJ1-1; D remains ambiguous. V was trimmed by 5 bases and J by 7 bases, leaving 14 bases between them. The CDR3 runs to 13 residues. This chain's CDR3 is CASSLALANEAFF. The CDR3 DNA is TGTGCCAGCAGTCTCGCACTCGCCAATGAAGCTTTCTTT.

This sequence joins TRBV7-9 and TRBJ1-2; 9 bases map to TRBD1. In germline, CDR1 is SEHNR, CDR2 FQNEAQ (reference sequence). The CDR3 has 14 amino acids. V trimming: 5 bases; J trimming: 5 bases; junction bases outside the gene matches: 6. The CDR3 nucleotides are TGTGCCAGCAGCCTTGGACAGGGGCCTTATGGCTACACCTTC. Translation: CASSLGQGPYGYTF. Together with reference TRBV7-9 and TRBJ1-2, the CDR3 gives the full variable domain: DTGVSQNPRHKITKRGQNVTFRCDPISEHNRLYWYRQTLGQGPEFLTYFQNEAQLEKSRLLSDRFSAERPKGSFSTLEIQRTEQGDSAMYLCASSLGQGPYGYTFGSGTRLTVV.

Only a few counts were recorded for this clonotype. This CDR3 reads CAISESGYEQFF. Here the CDR3 DNA reads TGTGCCATCAGTGAGTCTGGCTATGAGCAGTTCTTC. The genes are TRBV10-3 and TRBJ2-1; D uncertain. In germline, CDR1 is ENHRY, CDR2 SYGVKD. The CDR3 spans 12 residues. V lost 0 bases to trimming and J lost 8 bases, with 5 bases between them.